The clone carrying this TCR beta chain is medium-sized. Its cognate antigen is unknown. The junction does not match germline at one end; this may be a read error. CDR1 and CDR2 from the germline V gene are ENHRY and SYGVKD. The CDR3 is made up of 13 amino acids. According to the study, genomic DNA was the template for TCR beta VDJ and CDR3 profiling. TCRdb re-analysed the reads in MiXCR, keeping a single row per CDR3 protein. The sample includes approximately 70,000 distinct CDR3 sequences, 55% seen only once; the top ten take 2% to 2.5%. These data originate in a study of CD8+CD57+ T cells in acquired aplastic anemia. Regarding the study as a whole: Patients did not significantly differ from controls in CD8+ Simpson's diversity.

The sample was sorted CD4+, CD8+, or CD8+CD57+ T cells (not recorded which) from PBMCs. This chain connects TRBV10-3 to TRBJ1-6; D is possibly TRBD1 (5 bases). The source is a human donor in good health, serving as a control. Here the CDR3 reads CAIGEGLGSPLHF. Written as DNA, the CDR3 is TGTGCCATCGGTGAGGGGCTTGGATCACCCCTCCACTTT.